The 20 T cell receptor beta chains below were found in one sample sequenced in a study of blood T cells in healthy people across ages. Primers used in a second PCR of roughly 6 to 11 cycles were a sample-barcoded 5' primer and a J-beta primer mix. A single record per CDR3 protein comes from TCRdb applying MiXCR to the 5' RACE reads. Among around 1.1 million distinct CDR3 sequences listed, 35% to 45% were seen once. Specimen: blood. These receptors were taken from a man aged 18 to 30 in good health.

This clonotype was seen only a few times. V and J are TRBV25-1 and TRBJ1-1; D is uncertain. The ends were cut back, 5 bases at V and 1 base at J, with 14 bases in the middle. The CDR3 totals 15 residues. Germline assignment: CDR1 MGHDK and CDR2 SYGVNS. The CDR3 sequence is CASSRRLGWNTEAFF. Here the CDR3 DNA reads TGTGCCAGCAGTCGACGTCTGGGGTGGAACACTGAAGCTTTCTTT.

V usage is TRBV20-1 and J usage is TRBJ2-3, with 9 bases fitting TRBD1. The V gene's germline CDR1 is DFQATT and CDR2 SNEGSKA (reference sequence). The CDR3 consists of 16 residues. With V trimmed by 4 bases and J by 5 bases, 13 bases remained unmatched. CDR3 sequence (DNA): TGCAGTGCTACCTCCTTTAGGGACAGGGTCGGAGATACGCAGTATTTT. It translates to CSATSFRDRVGDTQYF.

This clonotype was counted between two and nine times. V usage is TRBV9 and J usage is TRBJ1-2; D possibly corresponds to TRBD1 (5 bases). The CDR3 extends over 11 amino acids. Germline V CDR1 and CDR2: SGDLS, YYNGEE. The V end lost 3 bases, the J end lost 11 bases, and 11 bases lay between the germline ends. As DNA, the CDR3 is TGTGCCAGCAGCGCTGTGCAGGGATACACCTTC. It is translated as CASSAVQGYTF.

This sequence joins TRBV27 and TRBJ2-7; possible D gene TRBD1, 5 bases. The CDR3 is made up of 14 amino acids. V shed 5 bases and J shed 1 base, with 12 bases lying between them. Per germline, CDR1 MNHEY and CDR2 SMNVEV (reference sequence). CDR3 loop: CASSLTAPSYEQYF. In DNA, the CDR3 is TGTGCCAGCAGTCTGACAGCACCTTCCTACGAGCAGTACTTC.

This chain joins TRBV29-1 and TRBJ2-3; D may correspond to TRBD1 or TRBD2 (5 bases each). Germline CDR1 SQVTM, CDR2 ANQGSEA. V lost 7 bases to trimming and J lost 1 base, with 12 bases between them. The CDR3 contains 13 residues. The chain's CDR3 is CSAGADGTDTQYF. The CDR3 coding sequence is TGCAGCGCCGGGGCCGACGGCACAGATACGCAGTATTTT.

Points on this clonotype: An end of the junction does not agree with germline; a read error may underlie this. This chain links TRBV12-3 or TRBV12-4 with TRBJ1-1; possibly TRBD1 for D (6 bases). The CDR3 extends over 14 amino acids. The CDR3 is CASSFRTANTEVFF. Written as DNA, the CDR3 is TGTGCCAGCAGTTTTCGGACAGCGAACACTGAAGTTTTCTTT.

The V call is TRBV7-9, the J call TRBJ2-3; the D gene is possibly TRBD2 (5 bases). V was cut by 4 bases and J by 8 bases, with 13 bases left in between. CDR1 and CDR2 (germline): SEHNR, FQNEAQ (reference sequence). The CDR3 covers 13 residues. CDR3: CASSSGSRGTQYF. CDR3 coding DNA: TGTGCCAGCAGCTCTGGGTCCCGGGGTACGCAGTATTTT.

CDR3 DNA sequence: TGCGCCAGCAGCTTCCGGGACGGTGCTACGAATGAGCAGTTCTTC. This codes for CASSFRDGATNEQFF. The chain is built from TRBV5-1 and TRBJ2-1; D is tentatively TRBD1 or TRBD2 (5 bases each). This CDR3 contains 15 residues. V lost 2 bases, J lost 7 bases, and 16 bases lay in between. Germline V gene sequence: CDR1 SGHRS, CDR2 YFSETQ.

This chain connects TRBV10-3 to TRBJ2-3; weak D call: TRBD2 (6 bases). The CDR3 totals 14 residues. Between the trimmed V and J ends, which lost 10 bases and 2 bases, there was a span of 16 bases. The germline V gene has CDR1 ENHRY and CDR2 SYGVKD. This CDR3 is CATASAENTDTQYF. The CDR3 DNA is TGTGCCACCGCTAGCGCAGAGAACACAGATACGCAGTATTTT.

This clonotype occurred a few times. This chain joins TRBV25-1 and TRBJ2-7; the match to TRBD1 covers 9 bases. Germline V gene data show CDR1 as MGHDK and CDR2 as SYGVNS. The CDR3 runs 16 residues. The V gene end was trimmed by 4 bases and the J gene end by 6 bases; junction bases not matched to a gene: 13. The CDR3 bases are TGTGCCAGCAGTGCAGCCGAGGACAGGGGAATCGGCGAGCAGTACTTC. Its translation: CASSAAEDRGIGEQYF.

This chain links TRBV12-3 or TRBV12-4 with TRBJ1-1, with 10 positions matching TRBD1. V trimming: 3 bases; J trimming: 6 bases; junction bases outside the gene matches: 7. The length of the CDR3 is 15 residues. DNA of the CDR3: TGTGCCAGCAGTTTGGTGGGACAGGGGACACCTGAAGCTTTCTTT. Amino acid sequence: CASSLVGQGTPEAFF.

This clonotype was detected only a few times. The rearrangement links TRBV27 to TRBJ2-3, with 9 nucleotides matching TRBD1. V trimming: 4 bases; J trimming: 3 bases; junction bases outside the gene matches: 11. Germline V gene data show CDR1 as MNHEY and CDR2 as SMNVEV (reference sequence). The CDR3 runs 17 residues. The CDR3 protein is CASSSRSGQGGTDTQYF. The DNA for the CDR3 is TGTGCCAGCAGTTCACGCTCGGGACAGGGAGGTACAGATACGCAGTATTTT.

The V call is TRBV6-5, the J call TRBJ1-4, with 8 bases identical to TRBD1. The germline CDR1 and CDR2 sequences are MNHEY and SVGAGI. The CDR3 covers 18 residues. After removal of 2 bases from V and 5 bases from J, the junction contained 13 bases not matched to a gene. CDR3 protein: CASSYRRKGQAINEKLFF. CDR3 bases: TGTGCCAGCAGTTACCGTAGAAAGGGACAGGCGATCAATGAAAAACTGTTTTTT.

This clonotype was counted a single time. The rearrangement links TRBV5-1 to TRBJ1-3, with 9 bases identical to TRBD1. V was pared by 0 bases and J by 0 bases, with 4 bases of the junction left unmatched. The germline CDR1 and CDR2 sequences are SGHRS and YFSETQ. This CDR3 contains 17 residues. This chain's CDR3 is CASSLDGQGISGNTIYF. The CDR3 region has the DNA TGCGCCAGCAGCTTGGATGGACAGGGGATCTCTGGAAACACCATATATTTT.

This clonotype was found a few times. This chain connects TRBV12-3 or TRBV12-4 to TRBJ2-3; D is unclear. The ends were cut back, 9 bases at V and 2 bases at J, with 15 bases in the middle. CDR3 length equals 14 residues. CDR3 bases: TGTGCCAGTGAAGTAAGCTCATCCACAGATACGCAGTATTTT. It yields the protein CASEVSSSTDTQYF.

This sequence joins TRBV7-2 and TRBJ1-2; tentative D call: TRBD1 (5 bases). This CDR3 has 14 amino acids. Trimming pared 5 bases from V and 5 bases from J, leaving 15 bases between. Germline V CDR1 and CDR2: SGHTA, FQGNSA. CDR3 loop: CASSPDSSGYGYTF. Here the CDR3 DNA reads TGTGCCAGCAGCCCTGACAGCAGTGGATATGGCTACACCTTC.

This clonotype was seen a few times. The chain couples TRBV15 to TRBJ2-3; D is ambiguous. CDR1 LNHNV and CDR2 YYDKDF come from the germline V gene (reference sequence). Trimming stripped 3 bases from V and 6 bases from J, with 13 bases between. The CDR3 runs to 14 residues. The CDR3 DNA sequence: TGTGCCACCAGCAGGGGTCTTCTCGTCGATACGCAGTATTTT. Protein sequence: CATSRGLLVDTQYF. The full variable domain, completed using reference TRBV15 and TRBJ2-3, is DAMVIQNPRYQVTQFGKPVTLSCSQTLNHNVMYWYQQKSSQAPKLLFHYYDKDFNNEADTPDNFQSRRPNTSFCFLDIRSPGLGDTAMYLCATSRGLLVDTQYFGPGTRLTVL.

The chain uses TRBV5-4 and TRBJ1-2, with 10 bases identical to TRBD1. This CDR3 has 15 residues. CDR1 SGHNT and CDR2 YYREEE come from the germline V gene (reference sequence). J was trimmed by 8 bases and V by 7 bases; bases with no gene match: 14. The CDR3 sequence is CASRDRGLGSEGYTF. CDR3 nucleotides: TGTGCCAGCCGGGACAGGGGCCTTGGATCGGAGGGCTACACCTTC. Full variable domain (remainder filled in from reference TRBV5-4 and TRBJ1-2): ETGVTQSPTHLIKTRGQQVTLRCSSQSGHNTVSWYQQALGQGPQFIFQYYREEENGRGNFPPRFSGLQFPNYSSELNVNALELDDSALYLCASRDRGLGSEGYTFGSGTRLTVV.

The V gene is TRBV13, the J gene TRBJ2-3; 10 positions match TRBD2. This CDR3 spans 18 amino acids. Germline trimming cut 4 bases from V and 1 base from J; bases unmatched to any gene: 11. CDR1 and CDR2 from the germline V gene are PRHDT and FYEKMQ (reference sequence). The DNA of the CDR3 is TGTGCCAGCAGCTCAACCGATCTAGCGGGGGAACGCACAGATACGCAGTATTTT. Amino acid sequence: CASSSTDLAGERTDTQYF.

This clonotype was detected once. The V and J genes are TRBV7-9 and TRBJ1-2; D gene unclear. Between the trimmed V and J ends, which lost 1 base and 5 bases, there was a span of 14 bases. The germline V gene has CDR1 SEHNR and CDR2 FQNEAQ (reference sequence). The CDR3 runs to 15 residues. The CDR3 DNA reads TGTGCCAGCAGCTTAGGGGCGCCCTCCGAGTATGGCTACACCTTC. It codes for CASSLGAPSEYGYTF.